Shown below are 10 T cell receptor beta chains from a single sample sequenced in a study of metastatic and nonmetastatic thyroid tumors. Each patient came to thyroid surgery without any prior treatment (of any kind). With MiXCR, TCRdb reprocessed the PCR reads. Here the sample spans about 27,000 clones, approximately 17% being singletons. The sample consisted of blood. These receptor sequences come from a male donor with papillary thyroid cancer or a benign thyroid nodule (not recorded which). Some clones in this sample may be carry-over from other donors' samples.

This clone was seen only a few times. Written as DNA, the CDR3 is TGTGCCAGCAGTTTTCAGGGTGTAGTCGGGGAGCTGTTTTTT. Its protein product is CASSFQGVVGELFF. This chain uses TRBV6-2 or TRBV6-3 with TRBJ2-2; possible D gene TRBD1, 5 bases. Trimming pared 4 bases from V and 7 bases from J, leaving 13 bases between. This CDR3 contains 14 residues. Germline assignment: CDR1 MNHEY and CDR2 SVGEGT.

This clone appeared many times. The chain uses TRBV5-4 and TRBJ1-2, with D unclear. Trimming pared 4 bases from V and 6 bases from J, leaving 10 bases between. The germline V gene encodes CDR1 SGHNT and CDR2 YYREEE (reference sequence). The CDR3 spans 12 residues. The CDR3 reads CASSQGRNGYTF. In DNA, the CDR3 is TGTGCCAGCAGCCAAGGACGAAATGGCTACACCTTC.

This clone has at least ten counts. One base away lies a much larger clone, so this may be a sequencing read error. This specimen includes other DNA sequences encoding the same CDR3. The J gene is TRBJ2-7, the V gene TRBV20-1; the match to TRBD1 covers 9 bases. The V gene's germline CDR1 is DFQATT and CDR2 SNEGSKA (reference sequence). The CDR3 spans 14 residues. CDR3 nucleotide sequence: TGCAGTGCTCGAGAAGGACAGGGGACCTACGAGCAGTACTTC. Protein: CSAREGQGTYEQYF.

This clone was seen just once. This may be a read error, as it is one base from a much larger clone. The J gene is TRBJ1-5, the V gene TRBV19; perhaps TRBD1 as D (5 bases). Per germline, CDR1 LNHDA and CDR2 SQIVND (reference sequence). The CDR3 contains 18 residues. The CDR3 bases are TGTGCCAGCAGTATAGAGGCCCCCTGTCAGGGTAGCAATCAGCCCCAGCATTTT. Protein sequence: CASSIEAPCQGSNQPQHF.

In its sample, this clone was seen many times. The chain is built from TRBV5-6 and TRBJ2-3; 10 nucleotides align to TRBD2. Germline V gene sequence: CDR1 SGHDT, CDR2 YYEEEE. CDR3 length equals 14 residues. The trim removed 4 bases at V and 6 bases at J, leaving 5 bases unmatched. The CDR3 loop reads CASSPWTSGDTQYF. The CDR3 nucleotides read TGTGCCAGCAGCCCGTGGACTAGCGGTGATACGCAGTATTTT.

A remark on this clone: The junction departs from the called germline gene at one end, perhaps through a read error. V is TRBV5-1 and J is TRBJ2-5, with D tentatively TRBD2 (6 bases). CDR1 is SGHRS and CDR2 is YFSETQ in the germline V gene. The CDR3 sequence is 17 residues long. CDR3 nucleotide sequence: TGCGCCAGCGGCTTTGTCGCCGGGGAGGCCATTATTGAGACCCAGTACTTC. Its translation: CASGFVAGEAIIETQYF.

Many counts were recorded for this clone. This chain links TRBV3-1 with TRBJ2-5; D might be TRBD2 (6 bases). V was clipped by 2 bases and J by 5 bases, with 12 bases between them. The CDR3 sequence is 14 residues long. Germline V gene sequence: CDR1 LGHDT, CDR2 YNNKEL (reference sequence). CDR3 nucleotide sequence: TGTGCCAGCAGCCAAAGACTAGGGAGGGAGACCCAGTACTTC. It specifies CASSQRLGRETQYF.

This clone has ten or more counts. The rearrangement links TRBV28 to TRBJ2-7, with D hard to call. Germline lookup yields CDR1 MDHEN and CDR2 SYDVKM. CDR3 length equals 14 residues. The V and J ends lost 6 bases and 1 base respectively, with 13 bases between them. The CDR3 spells CASSIQWSSYEQYF. CDR3 DNA sequence: TGTGCCAGCAGCATACAGTGGAGTTCCTACGAGCAGTACTTC.

This clone appeared many times. The rearrangement uses TRBV28 and TRBJ2-5; 15 bases align to TRBD2. This CDR3 region has 17 residues. The germline V gene has CDR1 MDHEN and CDR2 SYDVKM. V shed 5 bases, J shed 5 bases, and the junction held 9 bases outside the gene matches. CDR3 bases: TGTGCCAGCAGTAACCCGGGACTAGCGGGAGGAAGGGAGACCCAGTACTTC. Translated: CASSNPGLAGGRETQYF.

This clone was counted ten times or more. The V and J genes are TRBV19 and TRBJ2-7; either TRBD1 or TRBD2 may supply D (5 bases each). The CDR3 has 14 residues. The V gene lost 5 bases and the J gene lost 3 bases, with 14 bases spanning the gap. Germline CDR1 is LNHDA and CDR2 is SQIVND (reference sequence). CDR3 residues: CASSGAVGDYEQYF. The CDR3 coding sequence is TGTGCCAGTAGTGGGGCCGTCGGGGACTACGAGCAGTACTTC.